The 20 T cell receptor beta chains below were found in one sample sequenced in a study of technical replicates of blood from a few donors. TCRdb keeps only in-frame clones here, not all; method: immunoSEQ multiplex PCR. The sample consists of fewer than 95,000 clones, roughly 94% of them appearing once. Material: T cells isolated from PBMCs. These receptors all stem from a human donor in good health.

This chain uses TRBV10-1 with TRBJ2-4; 9 bases line up with TRBD2. Germline CDR1 is WNHNN and CDR2 is SYGVQD (reference sequence). The V segment lost 8 bases and the J segment 3 bases; nucleotides outside the gene matches: 20. The CDR3 covers 19 residues. For the CDR3, the DNA is TGCGCCAGCGTGCTGGGACTAGCATTCACTAGGTGCGGCAAAAACATTCAGTACTTC. It codes for CASVLGLAFTRCGKNIQYF.

The chain uses TRBV9 and TRBJ1-6, with D unclear. V lost 3 bases and J lost 6, with 13 bases in between. Germline-derived CDR1 and CDR2 are SGDLS and YYNGEE. The CDR3 extends over 15 amino acids. The CDR3 here is CASSGSGAPNSPLHF. CDR3 DNA: TGTGCCAGCAGCGGGTCAGGTGCTCCTAATTCACCCCTCCACTTT.

This clone has a single count. The CDR3 spells CATLIQVLVNTEAFF. The CDR3 coding sequence is TGTGCCACCCTAATACAGGTCCTAGTGAACACTGAAGCTTTCTTT. This chain uses TRBV2 with TRBJ1-1, with D perhaps matching TRBD1 (5 bases). The V end was cut by 10 bases, the J end by 0 bases, with 18 bases between. The CDR3 has 15 residues. Germline V gene data show CDR1 as SNHLY and CDR2 as FYNNEI.

V usage is TRBV28 and J usage is TRBJ2-1; 9 bases align to TRBD2. V lost 2 bases to trimming and J lost 11 bases; unmatched junction nucleotides: 4. CDR3 size: 13 residues. Germline lookup yields CDR1 MDHEN and CDR2 SYDVKM. The chain's CDR3 is CASSLRPSGKQFF. The CDR3 DNA sequence: TGTGCCAGCAGTTTAAGGCCTAGCGGGAAGCAGTTCTTC.

The V and J genes are TRBV18 and TRBJ1-5; 10 positions match TRBD1. V trimming: 4 bases; J trimming: 13 bases; junction bases outside the gene matches: 13. The germline V gene encodes CDR1 KGHSH and CDR2 LQKENI. This CDR3 contains 15 residues. The DNA of the CDR3 is TGTGCCAGCTCACACCGGGGGACAGGGGTTATTCATCAGCATTTT. This translates into CASSHRGTGVIHQHF.

This chain uses TRBV6-5 with TRBJ2-7, with D perhaps TRBD2 (7 bases). CDR3 size: 16 residues. V lost 0 bases to trimming and J lost 2 bases, with 14 bases between them. Germline V gene data show CDR1 as MNHEY and CDR2 as SVGAGI. The CDR3: CASSYSSGGGPYEQYF. The CDR3 coding sequence is TGTGCCAGCAGTTACTCGAGCGGCGGGGGCCCCTACGAGCAGTACTTC.

The chain joins TRBV5-1 to TRBJ2-7; tentative D call: TRBD2 (5 bases). CDR1 is SGHRS and CDR2 is YFSETQ in the germline V gene. V dropped 3 bases and J dropped 4 bases, with 11 bases sitting between them. The CDR3 extends over 13 amino acids. CDR3 coding DNA: TGCGCCAGCAGCTGGCGGGTGGAATACGAGCAGTACTTC. Protein sequence: CASSWRVEYEQYF.

In its sample, this clone was seen a few times. V gene TRBV10-2 combines with J gene TRBJ1-1, with 7 bases lining up with TRBD1. V was pared by 9 bases and J by 1 base, with 8 bases of the junction left unmatched. The CDR3 consists of 14 residues. CDR1 is WSHSY and CDR2 is SAAADI in the germline V gene. CDR3 bases: TGCGCCAGTCACCCGGGACAGTCGAACACTGAAGCTTTCTTT. Protein product: CASHPGQSNTEAFF.

Concerning this clone itself: A junction end diverges from the germline sequence, so it may reflect a read error. The CDR3 region is CASSEGGPSDF. In DNA, the CDR3 is TGTGCCAGCAGCGAAGGGGGTCCCTCGGACTTC. J is TRBJ2-5 and V is TRBV28, with D tentatively TRBD1 (6 bases). The germline V gene has CDR1 MDHEN and CDR2 SYDVKM. This CDR3 is built from 11 residues.

The J gene is TRBJ2-1, the V gene TRBV7-6; perhaps TRBD2 as D (6 bases). CDR1 is SGHVS, CDR2 FNYEAQ, per germline. V lost 6 bases to trimming and J lost 7 bases, with 28 bases between them. This CDR3 has 18 residues. This CDR3 reads CASSRGGRPRGGVNEQFF. CDR3 in DNA: TGTGCCAGCAGTAGGGGCGGGCGGCCTAGGGGAGGAGTTAATGAGCAGTTCTTC.

This chain joins TRBV7-6 and TRBJ2-5; perhaps TRBD1 as D (5 bases). V gave up 2 bases and J gave up 5 bases, with 9 bases separating them. The CDR3 length is 13 residues. Germline CDR1 and CDR2: SGHVS and FNYEAQ. Written as DNA, the CDR3 is TGTGCCAGCAGCTTACCCTCAGGGGAGACCCAGTACTTC. Its protein product is CASSLPSGETQYF. Complete variable domain (other parts from reference TRBV7-6 and TRBJ2-5): GAGVSQSPRYKVTKRGQDVALRCDPISGHVSLYWYRQALGQGPEFLTYFNYEAQQDKSGLPNDRFSAERPEGSISTLTIQRTEQRDSAMYRCASSLPSGETQYFGPGTRLLVL.

The chain combines TRBV6-1 with TRBJ1-1; the D is unclear. The V gene lost 2 bases and the J gene lost 1 base, with 11 bases spanning the gap. CDR1 is MNHNS, CDR2 SASEGT, per germline. CDR3 length: 15 residues. The CDR3 here is CASSEFEGGNTEAFF. CDR3 bases: TGTGCCAGCAGTGAATTCGAGGGAGGGAACACTGAAGCTTTCTTT.

This chain links TRBV28 with TRBJ2-5, with a tentative D call TRBD1 (6 bases). This CDR3 contains 13 residues. CDR1 is MDHEN, CDR2 SYDVKM, per germline. The V end was cut by 1 base, the J end by 11 bases, with 14 bases between. The CDR3 is CASSLYPTGPQYF. CDR3 DNA: TGTGCCAGCAGTTTATACCCGACAGGCCCACAGTACTTC. Full variable domain (remainder filled in from reference TRBV28 and TRBJ2-5): DVKVTQSSRYLVKRTGEKVFLECVQDMDHENMFWYRQDPGLGLRLIYFSYDVKMKEKGDIPEGYSVSREKKERFSLILESASTNQTSMYLCASSLYPTGPQYFGPGTRLLVL.

The V gene is TRBV27, the J gene TRBJ1-5, with D maybe TRBD1 (5 bases). This CDR3 has 12 residues. V gave up 1 base and J gave up 9 bases, with 7 bases separating them. Germline V lookup: CDR1 MNHEY, CDR2 SMNVEV (reference sequence). The DNA of the CDR3 is TGTGCCAGCAGTTTATTGGGGGGGCCCCAGCATTTT. Amino acid sequence: CASSLLGGPQHF.

Written as DNA, the CDR3 is TGCAGCGTTGATAACCGAGGAGGGGAAATTGAAGCTTTCTTT. Protein sequence: CSVDNRGGEIEAFF. The chain has TRBV29-1 and TRBJ1-1; maybe TRBD1 (5 bases). The CDR3 spans 14 residues. Germline loops: CDR1 SQVTM, CDR2 ANQGSEA. Trimming pared 3 bases from V and 7 bases from J, leaving 18 bases between.

The chain is built from TRBV19 and TRBJ1-2; the D is unclear. Germline CDR1 is LNHDA and CDR2 is SQIVND (reference sequence). CDR3 size: 12 residues. Trimming removed 11 bases from V and 2 bases from J, with 12 bases in between. CDR3 nucleotide sequence: TGTGCCGGCTCATACCGAAACTATGGCTACACCTTC. Its translation is CAGSYRNYGYTF.

V usage is TRBV5-1 and J usage is TRBJ2-7; 10 bases line up with TRBD1. Looked up from germline, CDR1 is SGHRS and CDR2 is YFSETQ. The CDR3 has 15 amino acids. J gave up 1 base and V 3 bases, and 4 bases lay outside the gene matches. DNA for the CDR3: TGCGCCAGCAGCTCTGGGACAGGGGCTTCCTACGAGCAGTACTTC. It encodes CASSSGTGASYEQYF.

This chain links TRBV4-2 with TRBJ2-7; 7 bases are a match to TRBD2. The CDR3 length is 15 residues. Germline V CDR1 and CDR2: LGHNA, YNFKEQ. J lost 6 bases, V lost 0 bases, and 8 bases had no gene match. DNA for the CDR3: TGTGCCAGCAGCCAAGATCCCCGGGAGGCCACCGAGCAGTACTTC. It codes for CASSQDPREATEQYF.

A single count supports this clone. CDR3 bases: TGTGCCAGCAGCGCAACAGGCCAATCTAATGAAAAACTGTTTTTT. Protein product: CASSATGQSNEKLFF. The V gene is TRBV9, the J gene TRBJ1-4; TRBD1 might be the D (5 bases). The CDR3 runs to 15 residues. Trimming pared 3 bases from V and 3 bases from J, leaving 12 bases between. CDR1 and CDR2 (germline): SGDLS, YYNGEE.

The chain joins TRBV21-1 to TRBJ2-7; the table's TRBD1 call for D was not verified on the DNA. TRBV21-1 is a pseudogene. The CDR3 runs to 16 residues. The chain's CDR3 is CASSKTFDRQMYEQYF. In DNA form, the CDR3 reads TGTGCCAGCAGCAAAACTTTCGACAGGCAGATGTACGAGCAGTACTTC.